A selection of T cell receptor beta chains follows, all from one sample in a study of T cells in Graves' hyperthyroidism and ophthalmopathy. MiXCR, applied by TCRdb to the multiplex PCR reads, yields one record per CDR3 protein. Here the sample spans about 640,000 distinct CDR3 sequences, roughly 15% being singletons. Sequencing used blood. The receptor source for this set is a woman aged 50 to 60 with Graves' ophthalmopathy. Each CDR3 is given with its conserved first and last residue. A D gene is named only where the DNA matches it firmly. Some rows mark clone size as missing; the rest say once, few, many or name a class of expanded clone.

v_call,j_call,clone_size,d_call,cdr3_nt,cdr3_aa
TRBV12-3/TRBV12-4,TRBJ2-2,.,TRBD2,TGTGCCAGCACCCCGGCTAGCGGGAACACCGGGGAGCTGTTTTTT,CASTPASGNTGELFF
TRBV7-9,TRBJ2-1,many,TRBD2,TGTGCCAGCAGCTTGTATAGCGGGAGGGCCGTAAGTGAGCAGTTCTTC,CASSLYSGRAVSEQFF
TRBV5-1,TRBJ2-3,many,TRBD1,TGCGCCAGCAGCGGTGGTTTGAGGGGGCCGGGAGATACGCAGTATTTT,CASSGGLRGPGDTQYF
TRBV5-1,TRBJ1-4,many,TRBD1,TGCGCCAGCAGCCGGACAGGGCGGGAAGAAAAACTGTTTTTT,CASSRTGREEKLFF
TRBV13,TRBJ2-3,many,.,TGTGCCAGCAGCTTGACGAGGTTACGCCTGCCAAGCACAGATACGCAGTATTTT,CASSLTRLRLPSTDTQYF
TRBV7-3,TRBJ1-5,many,.,TGTGCCAGCAGCTTAACGGAGGGGTTTAGCGATCAGCCCCAGCATTTT,CASSLTEGFSDQPQHF
TRBV24-1,TRBJ2-7,many,TRBD2,TGTGCCACCAGTGAGACTAGCGGGAGGGTCTACGAGCAGTACTTC,CATSETSGRVYEQYF
TRBV6-1,TRBJ1-5,few,TRBD1,TGTGCCAGCAGCATGACCCGAAGACAGGGGAGCAATCAGCCCCAGCATTTT,CASSMTRRQGSNQPQHF
TRBV24-1,TRBJ2-5,.,.,TGTGCCACCAGTGTCGACTACCAAGAGACCCAGTACTTC,CATSVDYQETQYF
TRBV7-2,TRBJ2-3,many,TRBD1,TGTGCCAGCAGCATACAGGGGCCAGATACGCAGTATTTT,CASSIQGPDTQYF
TRBV11-1,TRBJ2-7,many,.,TGTGCCAGCAGCTTAGCGCTTTTCCTAACCGAGCAGTACTTC,CASSLALFLTEQYF
TRBV20-1,TRBJ1-4,few,.,TGCAGTGCTTCAGGGGTCGACGCGACAACTAATGAAAAACTGTTTTTT,CSASGVDATTNEKLFF
TRBV20-1,TRBJ2-3,many,TRBD2,TGCAGTGCTACCGGGACTAGCGGGACCGGGGATACGCAGTATTTT,CSATGTSGTGDTQYF
TRBV27,TRBJ1-1,many,.,TGTGCCAGCAGTTGGAGGGGAAGCACTGAAGCTTTCTTT,CASSWRGSTEAFF
TRBV6-2/TRBV6-3,TRBJ2-1,few,TRBD2,TGTGCCAGCAGTTACCTTCCCGGACTAGCGGATTACAATGAGCAGTTCTTC,CASSYLPGLADYNEQFF
TRBV11-1,TRBJ2-7,many,TRBD1,TGTGCCAGCAGCCCACGACAGGGTGCAATCTACGAGCAGTACTTC,CASSPRQGAIYEQYF
TRBV7-2,TRBJ2-5,.,.,TGTGCCAGCAGCTTAGGTAGCGTCACTCAAGAGACCCAGTACTTC,CASSLGSVTQETQYF
TRBV9,TRBJ2-1,.,TRBD2,TGTGCCAGCAGCGTAGCTATGGGGGCACTAGCGGACAATGAGCAGTTCTTC,CASSVAMGALADNEQFF
TRBV28,TRBJ1-1,many,TRBD1,TGTGCCAGCAGTTTAGTTTCTTTTAAGCAGGACAGGGAGGATATGAACACTGAAGCTTTCTTT,CASSLVSFKQDREDMNTEAFF
TRBV29-1,TRBJ1-2,few,.,TGCAGCCCGCGGGGGGCAGACTATGGCTACACCTTC,CSPRGADYGYTF